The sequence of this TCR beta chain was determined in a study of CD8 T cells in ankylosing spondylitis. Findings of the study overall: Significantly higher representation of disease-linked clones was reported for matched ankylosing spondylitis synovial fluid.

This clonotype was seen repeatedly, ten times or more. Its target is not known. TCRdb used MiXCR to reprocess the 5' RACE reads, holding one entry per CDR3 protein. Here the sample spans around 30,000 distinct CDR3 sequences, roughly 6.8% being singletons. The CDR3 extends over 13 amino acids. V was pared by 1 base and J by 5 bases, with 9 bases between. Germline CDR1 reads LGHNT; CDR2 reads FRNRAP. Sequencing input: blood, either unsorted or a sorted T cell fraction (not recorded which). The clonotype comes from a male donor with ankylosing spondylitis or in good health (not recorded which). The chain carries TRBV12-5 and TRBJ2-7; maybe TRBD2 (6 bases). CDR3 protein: CASGLDGTHEQYF. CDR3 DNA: TGTGCTAGTGGTTTGGATGGGACTCACGAGCAGTACTTC.